These T cell receptor beta chains were read from a single sample in a study of T cell responses to AZD1222 COVID-19 vaccine. TCRdb keeps only in-frame clones here, not all; method: immunoSEQ multiplex PCR. The repertoire holds more than 75,000 clones, with roughly four fifths as singletons. The starting material was peripheral blood, obtained 28 days after the second AZD1222 dose. These receptors were taken from an adult who received the AZD1222 COVID-19 vaccine. Each CDR3 is given with its conserved first and last residue. The order of the fields is V gene, CDR3 protein.

TRBV6-1 CASSDYPSGRRSSYNEQFF
TRBV28 CASSLWRISYEQYF
TRBV30 CAWSVRTSGGIDTQYF
TRBV11-2 CASSLALSGGGYTF
TRBV5-1 CASSLGDPLTDTQYF
TRBV19 CASSLVGAPNTGELFF
TRBV30 CAWRTDANSYTF
TRBV11-1 CASTGQGRLGANVLTF
TRBV7-3 CASSISGSVGEQFF
TRBV2 CASSLQGRGLEQYF
TRBV28 CASSSLHRTESSYNSPLHF
TRBV19 CASSWGNTGELFF
TRBV4-2 CASSQVVTGQPNTGELFF
TRBV5-4 CASSPGGAYSGNTIYF
TRBV7-3 CASSPETSGAPNEQFF
TRBV3-1/TRBV3-2 CASSQSWTNHEQYF
TRBV14 CASSQRRGQQETQYF
TRBV5-1 CASSLGGGPNEQFF
TRBV19 CASRQGTNTGELFF
TRBV5-1 CASSLASQWEAAFSSGGRPRFF
TRBV4-3 CASSQGPAGDYGYTF
TRBV6-5 CASRTGQVNGYTF
TRBV18 CASSPTNGRKPEAFF
TRBV7-2 CASSLGGPGRMGNEQFF
TRBV5-1 CASSHRQGRAGELFF
TRBV7-9 CASSKGLADEQFF